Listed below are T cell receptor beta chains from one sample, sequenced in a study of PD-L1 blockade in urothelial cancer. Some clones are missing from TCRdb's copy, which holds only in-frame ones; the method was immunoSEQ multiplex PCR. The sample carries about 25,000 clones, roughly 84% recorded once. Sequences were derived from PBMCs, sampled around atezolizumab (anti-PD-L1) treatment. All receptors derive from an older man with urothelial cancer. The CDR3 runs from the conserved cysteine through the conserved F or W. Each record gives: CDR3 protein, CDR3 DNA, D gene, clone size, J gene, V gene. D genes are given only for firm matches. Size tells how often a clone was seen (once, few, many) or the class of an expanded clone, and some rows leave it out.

CASSPRTAGNTEAFF	TGCGCCAGCAGCCCTCGGACAGCAGGAAACACTGAAGCTTTCTTT	.	.	TRBJ1-1	TRBV5-1
CASSLVRGAIRTSSTDTQYF	TGCGCCAGCAGCTTGGTGCGGGGGGCTATCCGGACTTCTAGCACAGATACGCAGTATTTT	TRBD2	.	TRBJ2-3	TRBV5-1
CAWREAGYGYTF	TGTGCCTGGAGGGAGGCCGGCTATGGCTACACCTTC	.	.	TRBJ1-2	TRBV30
CASSVWGNTDTQYF	TGTGCCAGCAGCGTATGGGGCAACACAGATACGCAGTATTTT	.	few	TRBJ2-3	TRBV7-9
CASSEGQGGKTLHF	TGCGCCAGCAGCGAGGGACAGGGAGGTAAAACCCTCCACTTT	TRBD1	.	TRBJ1-6	TRBV5-1
CASSRGRWTEAFF	TGTGCCAGCAGCCGAGGAAGATGGACTGAAGCTTTCTTT	.	few	TRBJ1-1	TRBV11-3
CASSFSSAGFGSYEQYF	TGTGCCAGCAGTTTTTCTTCCGCGGGTTTCGGCTCCTACGAGCAGTACTTC	.	few	TRBJ2-7	TRBV27
CASSTSGTGEGKLFF	TGTGCCAGCAGCACCAGCGGGACAGGGGAAGGGAAACTGTTTTTT	TRBD1	.	TRBJ1-4	TRBV9
CASSLSAPGNQPQHF	TGTGCCAGCAGTTTATCGGCCCCAGGGAATCAGCCCCAGCATTTT	.	few	TRBJ1-5	TRBV27
CASSHKGPGGTQNIQYF	TGCGCCAGCAGCCACAAAGGGCCAGGGGGCACCCAAAACATTCAGTACTTC	TRBD1	.	TRBJ2-4	TRBV5-1
CASRTGAATNEKLFF	TGTGCCAGTCGGACAGGCGCTGCAACTAATGAAAAACTGTTTTTT	TRBD1	.	TRBJ1-4	TRBV27